This T cell receptor delta chain derives from a study of delta chain sequences of gamma delta T cells (dated by TCRdb to about 2017). There are a few counts of this clone. Its binding antigen is unknown. Per-base qualities were not stored, and no clone one base away is much larger. Inclusive of the bounding cysteine and phenylalanine, the CDR3 is 25 residues long. The read is trimmed to its CDR3 DNA, 75 bases read in frame from base 1. To prepare the library, 5' RACE was applied. Sequencing used an Illumina MiSeq. In TCRdb, clones were called once more from the public reads by CATT, and rows of identical DNA were later combined. Within this sample are 2,500 to 3,000 delta-chain clones, with approximately 6% of them counted one time only. The ten largest clones represent around 49% of the sample.

The source is a human donor in good health. Material: either unsorted cells or a sorted T cell fraction (not recorded which). The J gene call is TRDJ2, but no V gene call exists; the D call of TRDD3 is as the table states it, not checked on the DNA. The DNA sequence is TGCTCGGGTGCTTTCTTGGGGAAGGTTTTTCGTAATGATGCCTGTGGTAGTGCTTTGACAGCACAACTCTTCTTT. The resulting protein is CSGAFLGKVFRNDACGSALTAQLFF.